This T cell receptor (beta chain) was found in a study of T cell responses to AZD1222 COVID-19 vaccine. General study findings and limits: Breadth and depth of Spike-specific TCRs rose after two AZD1222 doses. Donors, mostly white British, included more females; clonal diversity was possibly underestimated. Nearly half of spike-specific TCRs reportedly target variant regions that are unmutated in the B.1.351 and B.1.1.7 variants. In all cases, repertoires were sampled only after the peak T cell response.

Regarding this clone: Its antigen is unknown.

V dropped 3 bases and J dropped 6 bases, with 10 bases sitting between them. This CDR3 comprises 14 residues. Per the germline V gene, CDR1 is KGHDR and CDR2 is SFDVKD. Profiled with immunoSEQ multiplex PCR; TCRdb holds only in-frame clones, not every one. The table records over 150,000 clones, 80% to 95% of them present only once. The chain joins TRBV24-1 to TRBJ1-4, with D possibly matching TRBD1 (6 bases). The source material was peripheral blood, sampled 28 days after the second dose of the MenACWY control vaccine. This clonotype was obtained from an adult who received the MenACWY meningococcal vaccine as a control. In DNA, the CDR3 is TGTGCCACCAGTGATCGAGAGGGGGATGAAAAACTGTTTTTT. Residues: CATSDREGDEKLFF.